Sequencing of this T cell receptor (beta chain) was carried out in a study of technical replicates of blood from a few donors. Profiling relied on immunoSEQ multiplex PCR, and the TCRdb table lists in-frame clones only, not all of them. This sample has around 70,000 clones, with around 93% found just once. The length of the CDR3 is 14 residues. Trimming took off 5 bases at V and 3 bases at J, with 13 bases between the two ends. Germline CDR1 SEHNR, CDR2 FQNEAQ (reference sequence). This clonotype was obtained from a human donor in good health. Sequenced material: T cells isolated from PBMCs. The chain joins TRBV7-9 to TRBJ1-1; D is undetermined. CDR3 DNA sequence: TGTGCCAGCAGCCAGACCGGAGTGTACACTGAAGCTTTCTTT. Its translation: CASSQTGVYTEAFF.